One sample yielded the 27 T cell receptor beta chains listed below, sequenced in a study of control samples from healthy donors and cancer patients. Sequenced by immunoSEQ multiplex PCR; TCRdb stores in-frame clones only, minus some. This sample carries approximately 130,000 clones, around 90% of them seen once, and the ten largest clones take 7% to 10%. Specimen: blood. Receptors originate from a man in his forties in good health.

The J gene is TRBJ1-5, the V gene TRBV30; D call uncertain. The V gene's germline CDR1 is GTSNPN and CDR2 SVGIG (reference sequence). The V and J ends lost 0 bases and 4 bases respectively, with 7 bases between them. This CDR3 has 13 residues. CDR3 region: CAWSVSDNQPQHF. CDR3 nucleotide sequence: TGTGCCTGGAGTGTGAGCGATAATCAGCCCCAGCATTTT.

This chain uses TRBV7-2 with TRBJ2-1; the D is unclear. From germline, CDR1 is SGHTA and CDR2 FQGNSA. The CDR3 length is 13 residues. Trimming removed 3 bases at V and 10 bases at J, with 13 bases between. In DNA, the CDR3 is TGTGCCAGCAGCTTCTATGCCCGGGTCGAGCAGTTCTTC. Protein: CASSFYARVEQFF.

The V gene is TRBV11-2, the J gene TRBJ2-7, with D perhaps TRBD2 (6 bases). The V gene lost 0 bases and the J gene lost 4 bases, with 16 bases spanning the gap. This CDR3 comprises 16 residues. The germline gives CDR1 SGHAT, CDR2 FQNNGV. DNA for the CDR3: TGTGCCAGCAGCTTAGATCTTCCTCGGGGGTCGTACGAGCAGTACTTC. This sequence encodes CASSLDLPRGSYEQYF. Full variable domain (outside the CDR3, taken from reference TRBV11-2 and TRBJ2-7): EAGVAQSPRYKIIEKRQSVAFWCNPISGHATLYWYQQILGQGPKLLIQFQNNGVVDDSQLPKDRFSAERLKGVDSTLKIQPAKLEDSAVYLCASSLDLPRGSYEQYFGPGTRLTVT.

The rearrangement links TRBV7-6 to TRBJ2-2; tentative D call: TRBD1 (6 bases). Germline V gene sequence: CDR1 SGHVS, CDR2 FNYEAQ. The CDR3 spans 14 residues. Deletions cut 1 base from V and 4 bases from J, with 7 bases between. The DNA of the CDR3 is TGTGCCAGCAGCTTAGGACAGGTCACCGGGGAGCTGTTTTTT. Amino acid sequence: CASSLGQVTGELFF.

This rearrangement joins TRBV9 to TRBJ2-1, with 9 bases fitting TRBD2. CDR1 is SGDLS, CDR2 YYNGEE, per germline. This CDR3 has 15 amino acids. V lost 4 bases to trimming and J lost 4 bases; unmatched junction nucleotides: 6. In nucleotides, the CDR3 is TGTGCCAGCAGCATCGGCCTAGCGGGGTACAATGAGCAGTTCTTC. Translated, it gives CASSIGLAGYNEQFF.

The V and J genes are TRBV25-1 and TRBJ1-2; perhaps TRBD1 as D (6 bases). Germline V lookup: CDR1 MGHDK, CDR2 SYGVNS. This CDR3 region has 14 residues. V was clipped by 6 bases and J by 5 bases, with 16 bases between them. The CDR3 loop is CASSHRDGLYGYTF. CDR3 sequence (DNA): TGTGCCAGCAGCCACAGGGACGGATTATATGGCTACACCTTC.

Here the CDR3 reads CASSWQGLGNQPQHF. CDR3 DNA sequence: TGTGCCAGCAGTTGGCAGGGGCTCGGCAATCAGCCCCAGCATTTT. This chain uses TRBV6-2 or TRBV6-3 with TRBJ1-5, with D possibly matching TRBD1 (6 bases). Germline V gives CDR1 MNHEY, CDR2 SVGEGT. V was pared by 4 bases and J by 2 bases, with 12 bases between. The CDR3 spans 15 residues.

A few counts support this clone. The chain joins TRBV11-2 to TRBJ2-7, with 10 bases fitting TRBD2. V was pared by 3 bases and J by 2 bases, with 4 bases of the junction left unmatched. The length of the CDR3 is 15 residues. CDR1 and CDR2 (germline): SGHAT, FQNNGV. For the CDR3, the DNA is TGTGCCAGCAGCTTCGGAAGCGGGGGGGCCTACGAGCAGTACTTC. It encodes CASSFGSGGAYEQYF. The full variable domain, in which reference TRBV11-2 and TRBJ2-7 provide the parts outside the CDR3, is EAGVAQSPRYKIIEKRQSVAFWCNPISGHATLYWYQQILGQGPKLLIQFQNNGVVDDSQLPKDRFSAERLKGVDSTLKIQPAKLEDSAVYLCASSFGSGGAYEQYFGPGTRLTVT.

The CDR3 bases are TGCGCCAGCAGCCAAGACCCCCATCGGGGGACTAGCGATAGCGGGGAGCTGTTTTTT. Translation gives CASSQDPHRGTSDSGELFF. This rearrangement joins TRBV4-3 to TRBJ2-2; 10 bases are a match to TRBD2. Trimming cost V 0 bases and J 7 bases; bases outside gene matches: 14. CDR3 length equals 19 residues. The germline V gene encodes CDR1 LGHNA and CDR2 YSLEER.

The chain links TRBV6-2 or TRBV6-3 to TRBJ2-2; TRBD1 matches at 9 bases. The CDR3 consists of 12 residues. The germline gives CDR1 MNHEY, CDR2 SVGEGT. V shed 5 bases and J 11 bases; nucleotides not matched to a gene: 3. Here the CDR3 reads CASSRQGEELFF. As DNA, the CDR3 is TGTGCCAGCAGTCGACAGGGGGAAGAGCTGTTTTTT.

CDR3 sequence: CASSAGGPGSLLYNEQFF. DNA of the CDR3: TGTGCCAGCAGCGCCGGGGGGCCAGGGAGTCTTCTATACAATGAGCAGTTCTTC. The chain carries TRBV9 and TRBJ2-1, with D maybe TRBD2 (7 bases). Trimming took off 3 bases at V and 4 bases at J, with 23 bases between the two ends. Germline V lookup: CDR1 SGDLS, CDR2 YYNGEE. The CDR3 extends over 18 amino acids.

The rearrangement uses TRBV24-1 and TRBJ1-5; the match to TRBD1 covers 12 bases. The junction had 3 bases not matched to a gene; V was cut back by 4 bases and J by 6 bases. The CDR3 is 15 amino acids. The germline gives CDR1 KGHDR, CDR2 SFDVKD. The chain's CDR3 is CATSEGTGGIQPQHF. Here the CDR3 DNA reads TGTGCCACCAGTGAAGGGACAGGGGGCATTCAGCCCCAGCATTTT.

In this sample, this clone turned up once. This chain links TRBV24-1 with TRBJ1-1; 8 bases line up with TRBD1. The CDR3 runs 16 residues. Germline V gives CDR1 KGHDR, CDR2 SFDVKD. The V gene end was trimmed by 3 bases and the J gene end by 1 base; junction bases not matched to a gene: 6. The CDR3 here is CATSDGTGTGNTEAFF. In DNA form, the CDR3 reads TGTGCCACCAGTGATGGGACCGGGACAGGGAACACTGAAGCTTTCTTT.

The chain has TRBV7-2 and TRBJ1-3; D gene ambiguous. The CDR3 loop spans 15 amino acids. Trimming left V 1 base short and J 0 bases short, with 7 bases between. The germline gives CDR1 SGHTA, CDR2 FQGNSA. The CDR3 spells CASSLGSSSGNTIYF. Here the CDR3 DNA reads TGTGCCAGCAGCTTAGGTAGCAGCTCTGGAAACACCATATATTTT.

V gene TRBV2 combines with J gene TRBJ1-2; D is unresolved. Germline lookup yields CDR1 SNHLY and CDR2 FYNNEI. The CDR3 has 12 amino acids. Trimming shortened V by 8 bases and J by 5 bases, and 12 bases separated the two germline ends. The CDR3 DNA follows: TGTGCCAGCGGGCAGACATCTTATGGCTACACCTTC. It codes for CASGQTSYGYTF.

The V gene is TRBV7-2, the J gene TRBJ1-3; 8 bases are shared with TRBD1. The CDR3 length is 16 residues. In germline, CDR1 is SGHTA, CDR2 FQGNSA. The V gene end was trimmed by 2 bases and the J gene end by 0 bases; junction bases not matched to a gene: 3. The CDR3 nucleotides are TGTGCCAGCAGCTTAAGGACAGGGCACTCTGGAAACACCATATATTTT. Protein: CASSLRTGHSGNTIYF.

The DNA of the CDR3 is TGTGCCAGCAGTCGGACAGACAATCAGCCCCAGCATTTT. It is translated as CASSRTDNQPQHF. This sequence joins TRBV11-2 and TRBJ1-5; D is perhaps TRBD1 (6 bases). This CDR3 is 13 amino acids long. In germline, CDR1 is SGHAT, CDR2 FQNNGV. The V end was cut by 6 bases, the J end by 3 bases, with 9 bases between.

The chain has TRBV9 and TRBJ2-3; D gene ambiguous. The CDR3 is 16 amino acids. Per germline, CDR1 SGDLS and CDR2 YYNGEE. The V and J ends lost 0 bases and 1 base respectively, with 12 bases between them. In DNA form, the CDR3 reads TGTGCCAGCAGCGTAGGAATCTCTCGGGGCACAGATACGCAGTATTTT. It specifies CASSVGISRGTDTQYF.

The chain uses TRBV18 and TRBJ2-3; TRBD2 aligns across 8 bases. The CDR3 runs 15 residues. Germline V gene lookup returns CDR1 KGHSH and CDR2 LQKENI. With 1 base clipped from V and 3 bases from J, the junction kept 3 bases outside the gene matches. The CDR3 coding sequence is TGTGCCAGCTCACCACAGGGACTAGGTACAGATACGCAGTATTTT. It yields the protein CASSPQGLGTDTQYF. Variable domain in full (rest from reference TRBV18 and TRBJ2-3): NAGVMQNPRHLVRRRGQEARLRCSPMKGHSHVYWYRQLPEEGLKFMVYLQKENIIDESGMPKERFSAEFPKEGPSILRIQQVVRGDSAAYFCASSPQGLGTDTQYFGPGTRLTVL.

This clone was detected a few times. The CDR3 spells CASSARDRGSTDTQYF. The CDR3 coding sequence is TGTGCCAGCAGCGCCCGGGACAGGGGAAGCACAGATACGCAGTATTTT. The chain has TRBV7-8 and TRBJ2-3; 10 bases fit TRBD1. Trimming cost V 5 bases and J 0 bases; bases outside gene matches: 5. CDR1 is SGHVS and CDR2 is FQNEAQ in the germline V gene. The CDR3 has 16 amino acids.

This clone was counted between two and nine times. The chain joins TRBV19 to TRBJ2-6, with no clear D. Trimming cost V 7 bases and J 4 bases, with 11 bases left between them. The germline V gene encodes CDR1 LNHDA and CDR2 SQIVND (reference sequence). The CDR3 contains 14 residues. CDR3 DNA: TGTGCCAGTACCCAGACCGGGGGGGCCAACGTCCTGACTTTC. This sequence encodes CASTQTGGANVLTF. The full variable domain, its missing parts supplied by reference TRBV19 and TRBJ2-6, is DGGITQSPKYLFRKEGQNVTLSCEQNLNHDAMYWYRQDPGQGLRLIYYSQIVNDFQKGDIAEGYSVSREKKESFPLTVTSAQKNPTAFYLCASTQTGGANVLTFGAGSRLTVL.

This clone was seen once. V is TRBV6-6 and J is TRBJ1-5; D remains unclear. Germline V CDR1 and CDR2: MNHNY, SVGAGI (reference sequence). Deletions cut 5 bases from V and 0 bases from J, with 5 bases between. The CDR3 has 13 residues. The DNA of the CDR3 is TGTGCCAGCAGTCACGATAGCAATCAGCCCCAGCATTTT. It codes for CASSHDSNQPQHF.

The rearrangement uses TRBV7-6 and TRBJ1-1, with D unclear. With 5 bases removed from V and 1 base from J, the gap between germline ends came to 8 bases. The CDR3 covers 13 residues. The germline V gene encodes CDR1 SGHVS and CDR2 FNYEAQ. CDR3 coding DNA: TGTGCCAGCAGCGCGGACTGGAACACTGAAGCTTTCTTT. Translating gives CASSADWNTEAFF.

The chain couples TRBV4-3 to TRBJ2-7; D is ambiguous. The ends were cut back, 0 bases at V and 2 bases at J, with 14 bases in the middle. The CDR3 covers 16 residues. Per germline, CDR1 LGHNA and CDR2 YSLEER. The CDR3 reads CASSQDVGLSPYEQYF. As DNA, the CDR3 is TGCGCCAGCAGCCAAGATGTAGGGCTTTCCCCCTACGAGCAGTACTTC.

This rearrangement joins TRBV29-1 to TRBJ1-1; tentative D call: TRBD1 (5 bases). V was pared by 0 bases and J by 11 bases, with 10 bases between. The CDR3 runs to 11 residues. Germline CDR1 reads SQVTM; CDR2 reads ANQGSEA. The CDR3 bases are TGCAGCGTTGAAGACGGGACTTATGCTTTCTTT. It is translated as CSVEDGTYAFF.

The gene calls are TRBV2 and TRBJ1-1, with TRBD1 matching 8 bases. In germline, CDR1 is SNHLY, CDR2 FYNNEI. V lost 5 bases and J lost 1; bases outside the gene matches: 6. The CDR3 runs 15 residues. This chain's CDR3 is CASSSPGTGNTEAFF. CDR3 DNA sequence: TGTGCCAGCAGTAGTCCCGGGACAGGGAACACTGAAGCTTTCTTT.

The J gene is TRBJ1-1, the V gene TRBV6-5, with 10 bases identical to TRBD1. Germline assignment: CDR1 MNHEY and CDR2 SVGAGI. The V gene end was trimmed by 2 bases and the J gene end by 8 bases; junction bases not matched to a gene: 8. This CDR3 has 15 amino acids. For the CDR3, the DNA is TGTGCCAGCAGTTACATGGGACAGGGGTCCACCGAAGCTTTCTTT. The encoded protein is CASSYMGQGSTEAFF.